This record concerns one T cell receptor (beta chain) sequence. These data originate in a study of blood T cell repertoires in COVID-19. In the study overall: Sources were T cells, B-cell-depleted T cells, or PBMCs; the material itself was cDNA or gDNA.

Trimming removed 11 bases from V and 6 bases from J; junction bases left unmatched: 17. Germline V CDR1 and CDR2: SGHVS, FNYEAQ. This CDR3 is 15 amino acids long. Seattle patient enrollment occurred during active infection, with longitudinal follow-up thereafter. Only in-frame clones appear in the TCRdb table, and some are missing; sequencing was by immunoSEQ multiplex PCR. Among over 45,000 clones listed, 85% to 90% were seen once. Sequencing used peripheral blood. The sequence derives from an older woman with COVID-19, enrolled during active disease. The V call is TRBV7-6, the J call TRBJ2-7, with 9 bases identical to TRBD1. This chain's CDR3 is CAPNGGVTGGGEQYF. In nucleotides, the CDR3 is TGTGCCCCCAATGGGGGGGTTACAGGGGGCGGCGAGCAGTACTTC.